This TCR beta chain was documented in a study of cytomegalovirus exposure and HLA in healthy donors. General study points: Altogether, 150 to 200 TCR beta chains were recorded as cytomegalovirus-associated.

To note about this clone: Antigen: not known.

It was with 60 Vbeta and 13 Jbeta primers that the PCR ran. Some clones are missing from TCRdb's copy, which holds only in-frame ones; the method was immunoSEQ multiplex PCR. The sample has about 160,000 clones; around 78% are singletons. The sequenced sample was PBMCs. The TCR was taken from a man aged 40-49 years in good health and CMV-seronegative.

The CDR3 sequence: CASSPLDSADTQYF. The CDR3 DNA reads as TGTGCCAGCAGCCCCCTGGACTCCGCAGATACGCAGTATTTT. The chain carries TRBV7-3 and TRBJ2-3; TRBD2 might be the D (5 bases). The CDR3 is made up of 14 amino acids. Germline CDR1 SGHTA, CDR2 FQGTGA. Trimming pared 5 bases from V and 4 bases from J, leaving 13 bases between.